This T cell receptor (beta chain) is drawn from a study of blood T cell repertoires in COVID-19. Overall study: Nucleic acid was either cDNA or gDNA, and it came from T cells, B-cell-depleted T cells, or PBMCs.

Measured with immunoSEQ multiplex PCR; TCRdb has only the in-frame clones, and not every one. The sample holds approximately 200,000 clones; around nine tenths are singletons and the top ten take roughly 2.5%. The sequence came from a woman aged 60-75 years with acute or convalescent COVID-19. The material sequenced was peripheral blood.

CDR3 amino acids: CASSIWTGKFRETQYF. CDR3 DNA sequence: TGTGCCAGCAGCATCTGGACAGGGAAGTTTAGGGAGACCCAGTACTTC. This rearrangement joins TRBV7-9 to TRBJ2-5; TRBD1 matches 8 bases. V was clipped by 5 bases and J by 5 bases; unmatched bases: 13. This CDR3 spans 16 amino acids. Germline V CDR1 and CDR2: SEHNR, FQNEAQ (reference sequence).